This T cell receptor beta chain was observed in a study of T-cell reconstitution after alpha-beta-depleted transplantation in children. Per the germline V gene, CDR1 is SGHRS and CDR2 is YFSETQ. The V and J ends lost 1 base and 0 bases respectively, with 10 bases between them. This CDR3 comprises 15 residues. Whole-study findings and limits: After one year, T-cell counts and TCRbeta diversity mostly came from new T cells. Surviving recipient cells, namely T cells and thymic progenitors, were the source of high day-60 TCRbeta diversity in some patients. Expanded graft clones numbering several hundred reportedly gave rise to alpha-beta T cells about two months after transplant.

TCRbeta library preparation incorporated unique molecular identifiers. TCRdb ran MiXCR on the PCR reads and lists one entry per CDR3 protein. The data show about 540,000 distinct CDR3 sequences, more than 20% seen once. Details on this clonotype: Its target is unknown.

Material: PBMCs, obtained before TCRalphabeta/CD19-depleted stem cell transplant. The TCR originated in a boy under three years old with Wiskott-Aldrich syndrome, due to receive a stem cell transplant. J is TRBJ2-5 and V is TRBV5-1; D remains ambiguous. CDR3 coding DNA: TGCGCCAGCAGCTTGACCCCTCTAAACCAAGAGACCCAGTACTTC. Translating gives CASSLTPLNQETQYF.